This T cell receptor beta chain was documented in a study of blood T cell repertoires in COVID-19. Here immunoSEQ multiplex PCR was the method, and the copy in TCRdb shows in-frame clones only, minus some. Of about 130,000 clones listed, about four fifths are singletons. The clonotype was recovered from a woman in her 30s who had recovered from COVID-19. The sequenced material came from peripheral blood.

CDR3 region: CASSPRGALVEQYF. CDR3 coding DNA: TGCGCCAGCAGCCCCAGGGGGGCGCTCGTCGAGCAGTACTTC. V and J are TRBV5-1 and TRBJ2-7, with D perhaps matching TRBD1 (7 bases). CDR3 length: 14 residues. V lost 4 bases, J lost 6 bases, and 17 bases lay in between. In germline, CDR1 is SGHRS, CDR2 YFSETQ.